This T cell receptor beta chain was identified during a study of cytomegalovirus exposure and HLA in healthy donors (TCRdb year 2017). In terms of the full investigation: According to an earlier analysis of around 600 of the donors, about 180 million T cells yielded 95 million to 140 million unique TCR beta sequences and around 280 Gb of sequence data. A later genetic analysis took genome-wide SNP genotypes for 398 of the 666 donors and used that subset as a discovery cohort. Alongside the repertoire data, information on donor age, sex, ethnicity and CMV serostatus was compiled. An early release covering about 600 HLA-typed donors comprised approximately 300 gigabases of sequencing data and tens of millions of unique TCR sequences. Besides the first cohort of more than 650 subjects, a separate validation cohort made up of 120 different subjects was used. In a later analysis, previously published TCR beta repertoires from 550 to 700 donors were re-analyzed and high-resolution HLA genotyping was added so that TCR occurrence patterns could be studied. Both class I and class II loci were covered by HLA typing, at four-digit resolution. An earlier analysis of fewer than 750 of the donors used high-throughput TCR beta sequencing to judge whether each TCR beta V gene segment behaved as functional or pseudogenic. All discovery cohort repertoires had been generated using a single sequencing platform. The number of donors typed differed by locus, with 629-630 for A, B, C, DRB1 and DQB1, around 520 for DQA1, some 570 for DPA1, and over 400 for DPB1. Rather than drawing on any new phenotypic data, the later analysis identified candidate immune exposures from TCR beta sequences and the way those sequences occurred across donors. Across 300 to 500 genotyped donors of the cohort, an average of approximately 220,000 unique TCR beta nucleotide sequences per donor were sequenced, and 15% to 20% of those sequences were non-productive. A few DR-DQ haplotypes were treated as single units for association and clustering because of strong linkage in the cohort. The study aimed to test whether signatures of past pathogen exposure could be identified by cataloging public T cell receptors. To predict cytomegalovirus infection status, the study combined high-throughput TCR immunosequencing, statistical association of individual TCRs with disease status, and machine learning. Of the roughly 400 genotyped donors, 81% were placed in the genetic ancestry cluster associated with self-reported Caucasian donors. Using immunosequencing, the study profiled T cell repertoires from 500 to 800 subjects and related those repertoires to cytomegalovirus serostatus.

Receptors were amplified or captured by the immunoSEQ multiplex PCR assay. For the multiplex PCR, a mixture combining 60 forward primers for TCR Vbeta segments and 13 reverse primers for TCR Jbeta segments was used. A multiplex PCR assay on genomic DNA amplified the CDR3 region of rearranged TCR beta genes. Amplified TCR beta libraries were sequenced as 87-base-pair reads on the Illumina HiSeq System. From the authors' description of their analysis: In a later analysis, about 80 million unique TCR beta chains were counted across the 500 to 850 repertoires, and approximately 11 million of these chains were shared by at least two donors. To remove PCR and sequencing errors, raw reads were error-corrected and collapsed into unique sequences using a nearest-neighbor algorithm that merged closely related sequences. To assign V, D and J gene segments, CDR3 sequences were aligned to IMGT reference sequences. For a sequence to be retained, a match of at least six nucleotides was required to both a V gene segment and a J gene segment. Rearrangements were classified as productive when the CDR3 lacked stop codons and remained in frame with V and J, and all other rearrangements were classified as non-productive. Following IMGT convention, CDR3 was defined as the stretch from the second conserved V-encoded cysteine to the conserved J-encoded phenylalanine. The earlier analysis of more than 450 of the donors excluded sequences that lacked an unambiguous match to a single V gene segment. In an earlier analysis of some 590 of the donors, a V segment was called functional when productive rearrangements were above 56.7%, and segregating when the standard deviation between donors exceeded 5%. To diagnose cytomegalovirus status from the catalog of TCR beta chain sequences, a statistical classification framework was built. V and J gene assignment, in a later analysis, came from comparing TCR nucleotide sequences with IMGT/GENE-DB human TR gene sequences. The TCRdist pipeline was used in a later analysis to assign CDR3 sequences and most-parsimonious VDJ recombination scenarios. A later analysis defined each TCR beta chain by its CDR3 amino acid sequence plus V-gene family, and excluded reads lacking a unique V-gene family. To address suspected cross-contamination and a sequencing artifact, a later analysis removed under 600 highly shared, low-generation-probability nucleotide sequences. A later analysis calculated a clonal expansion index for each public chain from normalized within-repertoire ranks of inferred template counts. Generation probabilities in a later analysis came from a VDJ recombination model fitted to out-of-frame rearrangements, and those results were checked against IGoR. A later analysis scored TCR-TCR, TCR-HLA and TCR-CMV co-occurrence with hypergeometric tests, applying a repertoire-size bias correction to TCR pairs. In a later analysis, false discovery rates were estimated by permuting HLA or CMV assignments 20 times. In a later analysis, co-occurring TCRs were grouped using DBSCAN, with TCRdist sequence similarity added in when clustering inside HLA-allele-positive subsets. Repertoires with fewer than 30,000 or more than 120,000 public chains, plus five repertoires with anomalous nucleotide sharing, were excluded from co-occurrence clustering. The source is immuneACCESS, and TCRdb retained only in-frame sequences with V and J called. Part of the clones is not carried over; for the studies checked, unresolved V genes explain less than half of this, and the remainder is unexplained. V, J and clone size are taken as reported in that table, and D and trimming were inferred from the DNA itself. The sample table lists over 90,000 clones, around 60% of them with a count of one. The leading ten clones occupy 3.2% of the sample.

Per the germline V gene (reference sequence), LNHDA is the CDR1 and SQIVND is the CDR2. The CDR3 sequence holds 19 residues, the cysteine and phenylalanine included. Only the CDR3 region is kept as DNA, spanning 57 bases read in frame from base 1. V gives up 3 bases and J gives up 1 base, and the segment between their germline ends measures 22 bases. About this clone: Its antigen is not yet known. The input lacks base qualities; no much larger clone sits a single base away.

The cohort consisted of some 670 healthy bone marrow donors. At the time of sampling, every cohort member was nominally healthy, though immune exposures that went unrecorded were likely present. The donor tested CMV seronegative, placing the donor among the 350 to 400 seronegative members of the cohort. Every donor gave a peripheral blood sample, and the peripheral blood mononuclear cells from that sample were used for TCR beta sequencing. Genomic DNA extraction from the blood cell samples was performed with the Qiagen DNeasy Blood Extraction Kit. General study outcomes and caveats: The study gave a list of some 150 TCR beta chains associated with cytomegalovirus. Because HLA typing was unavailable for some donors at each locus, only the typed subset was used in association tests. In a later analysis, several top co-occurrence clusters were reported to appear linked to parvovirus B19, influenza, CMV and Epstein-Barr virus. In a later genetic analysis, a missense DCLRE1C variant was associated with V-gene and J-gene trimming of TCR beta chains, and the association was replicated in an independent cohort. In an earlier analysis of 587 of the donors, most TCR beta V segments appeared in productive rearrangements about 87% or about 30% of the time, broadly matching IMGT annotations. In vitro tests confirmed that a few of the cytomegalovirus-associated TCR beta chains recognize cytomegalovirus antigens. This cohort had only TCR beta chains sequenced, and the lack of alpha or paired-chain data limited which features could be detected. The sequencing pipeline was judged likely to have produced a cluster of highly shared sequence variants as a technical artifact. The earlier analysis of about 600 of the donors excluded fewer than 20 rarely observed V segments, including chromosome 9 orphons, because counts were too low. Correlated functional status among segregating V segments might be attributable to linkage disequilibrium, but an unknown experimental factor could not be ruled out. A later analysis found that TCR association rates varied across HLA loci, with DRB1 alleles showing the most associated TCRs and HLA-C alleles the fewest. A later analysis associated approximately 17,000 TCR beta sequences with specific HLA alleles at a false discovery rate of 0.05. In a later genetic analysis, fewer N-insertions in productive TCRs were reported among donors in an Asian-associated ancestry cluster than the roughly 700-donor mean. Roughly uniform sequencing depth across donors was assumed in presence/absence analyses, although this assumption may not hold. In a later analysis, HLA-associated TCR beta chains showed more clonal expansion and lower generation probabilities than non-associated chains that were equally common. In a later analysis, most CMV-associated TCR beta chains were found to appear HLA-restricted, with HLA associations seemingly driven largely by CMV exposure. Cytomegalovirus status was reported to be diagnosed by the classifier with high specificity and sensitivity in both the original and validation cohorts. A further reported finding was that TCR beta sequences accurately predicted the HLA-A and HLA-B alleles for most subjects in the first cohort. Most TCR sequences were seen in very few donors, while some public TCRs were found in many individuals. Assigning TCR associations to individual alleles was difficult when HLA alleles, especially DR and DQ, strongly co-occurred. The authors suggested that the approach could potentially be extended to other disease states and immunological phenotypes. CMV serostatus was the only immune exposure information available for the cohort. Some IMGT-functional V segments, including TRBV6-2 and TRBV6-3, could not be told apart with the 87-base-pair reads, so those segments were excluded.

This TCR derives from a man in his sixties in good health and CMV-seronegative. The chain is assembled from TRBV19 and TRBJ1-5; TRBD1 is perhaps the D gene, given 6 matching bases. Sequencing input: PBMCs. In nucleotide form, the sequence is TGTGCCAGTAGTATCTCGGTCAGGGGCGCCAAGGGGAGCAATCAGCCCCAGCATTTT. This yields the protein CASSISVRGAKGSNQPQHF.